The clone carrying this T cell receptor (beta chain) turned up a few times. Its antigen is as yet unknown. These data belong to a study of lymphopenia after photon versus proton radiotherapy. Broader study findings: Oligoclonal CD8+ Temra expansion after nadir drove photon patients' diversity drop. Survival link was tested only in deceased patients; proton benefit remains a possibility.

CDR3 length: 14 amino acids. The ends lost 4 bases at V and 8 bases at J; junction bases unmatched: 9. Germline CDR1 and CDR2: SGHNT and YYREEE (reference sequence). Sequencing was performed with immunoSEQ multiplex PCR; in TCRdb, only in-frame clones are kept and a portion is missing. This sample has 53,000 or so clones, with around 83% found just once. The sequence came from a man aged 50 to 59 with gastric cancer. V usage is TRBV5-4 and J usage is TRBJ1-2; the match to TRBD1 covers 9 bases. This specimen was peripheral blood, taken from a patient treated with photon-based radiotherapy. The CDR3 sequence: CASSPGQGIGGYTF. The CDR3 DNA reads TGTGCCAGCAGCCCCGGACAGGGGATAGGAGGCTACACCTTC.